This T cell receptor beta chain was documented in a study of memory CD4+ T cells and cytomegalovirus serostatus. Study context: Of the healthy Belgian adults, several were CMV seropositive and 24 seronegative.

The sort gate was single viable CD3+CD4+CD8-CD45RO+ cells for memory CD4+ T cells. Donors' CMV status reflects serum IgG against pp150, pp28, p38, p52. Some clones are missing from TCRdb's copy, which holds only in-frame ones; the method was immunoSEQ multiplex PCR. This sample has tens of thousands of clones, with about 80% found just once. Study observations and caveats: The CMV-associated TCR signature appears largely within the CD4+ memory repertoire.

For this clone: Its cognate antigen is unknown.

The sequencing sample was made of memory CD4+ T cells from blood. This sequence was found in an adult in good health and CMV-seropositive.

CDR3 in DNA: TGTGCCAGCAGCTTAGGCTCTAGCGGGATCAATGAGCAGTTCTTC. Its protein product is CASSLGSSGINEQFF. The rearrangement uses TRBV7-2 and TRBJ2-1; 9 nucleotides align to TRBD2. In germline, CDR1 is SGHTA, CDR2 FQGNSA. Unmatched junction bases numbered 4, after V lost 1 base and J lost 6 bases. The length of the CDR3 is 15 residues.